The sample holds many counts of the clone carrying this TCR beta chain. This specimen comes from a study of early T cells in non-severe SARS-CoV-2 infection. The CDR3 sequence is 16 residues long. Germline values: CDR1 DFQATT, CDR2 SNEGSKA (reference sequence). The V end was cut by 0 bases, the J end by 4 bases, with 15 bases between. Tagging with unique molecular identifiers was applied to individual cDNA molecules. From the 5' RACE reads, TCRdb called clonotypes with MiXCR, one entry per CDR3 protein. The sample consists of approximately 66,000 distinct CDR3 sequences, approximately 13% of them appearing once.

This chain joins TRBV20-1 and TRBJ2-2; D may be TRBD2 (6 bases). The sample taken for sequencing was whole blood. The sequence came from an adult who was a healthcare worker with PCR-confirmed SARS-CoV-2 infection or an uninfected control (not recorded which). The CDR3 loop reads CSARDRVGGGTGELFF. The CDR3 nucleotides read TGCAGTGCTAGAGATAGGGTGGGAGGAGGCACCGGGGAGCTGTTTTTT.